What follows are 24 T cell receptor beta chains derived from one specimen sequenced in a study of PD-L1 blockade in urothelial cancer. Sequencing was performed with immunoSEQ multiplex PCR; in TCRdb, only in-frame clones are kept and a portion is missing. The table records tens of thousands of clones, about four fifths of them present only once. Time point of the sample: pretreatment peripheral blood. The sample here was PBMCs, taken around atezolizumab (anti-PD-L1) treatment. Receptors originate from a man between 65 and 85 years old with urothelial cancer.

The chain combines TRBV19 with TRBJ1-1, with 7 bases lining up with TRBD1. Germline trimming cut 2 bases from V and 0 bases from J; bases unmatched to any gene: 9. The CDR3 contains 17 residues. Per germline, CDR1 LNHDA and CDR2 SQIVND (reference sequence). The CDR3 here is CASSIRWKGAMNTEAFF. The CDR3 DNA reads TGTGCCAGTAGTATAAGGTGGAAGGGGGCGATGAACACTGAAGCTTTCTTT.

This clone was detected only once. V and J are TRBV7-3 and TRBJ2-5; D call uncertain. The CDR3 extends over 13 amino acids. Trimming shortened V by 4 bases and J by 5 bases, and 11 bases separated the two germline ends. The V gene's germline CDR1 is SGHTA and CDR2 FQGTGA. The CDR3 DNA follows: TGTGCCAGCAGCTCTGGCCTTGGCGAGACCCAGTACTTC. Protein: CASSSGLGETQYF.

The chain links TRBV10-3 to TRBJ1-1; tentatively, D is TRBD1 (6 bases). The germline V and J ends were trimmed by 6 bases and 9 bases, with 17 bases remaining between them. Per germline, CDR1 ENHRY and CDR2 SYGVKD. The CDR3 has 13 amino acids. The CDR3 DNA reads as TGTGCCATCAGCAGAACCTCAGGGGTAAAAGCTTTCTTT. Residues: CAISRTSGVKAFF.

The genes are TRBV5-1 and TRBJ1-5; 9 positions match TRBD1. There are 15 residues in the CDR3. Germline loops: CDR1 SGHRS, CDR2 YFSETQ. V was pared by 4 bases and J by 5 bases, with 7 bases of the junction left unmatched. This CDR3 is CASSGDRGRHQPQHF. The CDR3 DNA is TGCGCCAGCAGCGGTGACAGGGGGAGGCATCAGCCCCAGCATTTT.

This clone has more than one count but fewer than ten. Here the CDR3 DNA reads TGTGCCAGTAGTGTTAGCCGGGACTACTCCTACAATGAGCAGTTCTTC. Translated: CASSVSRDYSYNEQFF. The chain is built from TRBV19 and TRBJ2-1, with 7 nucleotides matching TRBD2. Germline assignment: CDR1 LNHDA and CDR2 SQIVND (reference sequence). The CDR3 contains 16 residues. The junction had 7 bases not matched to a gene; V was cut back by 5 bases and J by 0 bases.

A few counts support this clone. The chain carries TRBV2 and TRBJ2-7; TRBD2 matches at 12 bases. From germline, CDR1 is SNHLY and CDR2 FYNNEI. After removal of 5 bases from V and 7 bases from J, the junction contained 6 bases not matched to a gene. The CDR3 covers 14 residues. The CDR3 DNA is TGTGCCAGCAGTTTGGGACTAGCGGGTGTAGAGCAGTACTTC. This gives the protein CASSLGLAGVEQYF.

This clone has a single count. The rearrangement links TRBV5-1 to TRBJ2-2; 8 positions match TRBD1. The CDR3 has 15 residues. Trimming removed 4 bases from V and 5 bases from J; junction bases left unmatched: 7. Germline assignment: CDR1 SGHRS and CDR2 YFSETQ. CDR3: CASSTRTGSTGELFF. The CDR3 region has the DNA TGCGCCAGCAGCACCCGGACAGGGAGTACCGGGGAGCTGTTTTTT.

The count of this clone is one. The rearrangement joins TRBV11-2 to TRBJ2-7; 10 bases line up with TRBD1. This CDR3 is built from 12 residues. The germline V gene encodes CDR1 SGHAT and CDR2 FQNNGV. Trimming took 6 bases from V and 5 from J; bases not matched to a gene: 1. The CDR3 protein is CASRGQGDEQYF. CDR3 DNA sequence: TGTGCCAGCAGAGGACAGGGGGACGAGCAGTACTTC.

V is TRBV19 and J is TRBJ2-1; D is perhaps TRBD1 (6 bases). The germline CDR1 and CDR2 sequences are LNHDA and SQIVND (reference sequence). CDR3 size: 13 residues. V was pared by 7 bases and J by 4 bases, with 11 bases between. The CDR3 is CASKGTNYNEQFF. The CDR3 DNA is TGTGCCAGTAAAGGGACAAATTACAATGAGCAGTTCTTC.

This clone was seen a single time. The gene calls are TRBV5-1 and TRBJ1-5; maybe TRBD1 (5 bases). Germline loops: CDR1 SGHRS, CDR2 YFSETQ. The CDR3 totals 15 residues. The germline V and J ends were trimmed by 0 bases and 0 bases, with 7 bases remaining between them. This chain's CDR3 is CASSLAGNSNQPQHF. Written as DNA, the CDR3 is TGCGCCAGCAGCTTGGCAGGGAATAGCAATCAGCCCCAGCATTTT.

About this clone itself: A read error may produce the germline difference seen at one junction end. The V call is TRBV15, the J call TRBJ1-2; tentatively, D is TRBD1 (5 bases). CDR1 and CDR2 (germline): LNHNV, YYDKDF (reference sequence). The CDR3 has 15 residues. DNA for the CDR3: TGTGCCACCAGCAGAGATAAGGCGACCCTGACAGAATATATCTTC. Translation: CATSRDKATLTEYIF.

The chain's CDR3 is CASSKLGQGNTGELFF. The CDR3 DNA reads as TGTGCCAGCAGTAAACTAGGACAGGGGAACACCGGGGAGCTGTTTTTT. The chain joins TRBV2 to TRBJ2-2; 8 nucleotides match TRBD1. Unmatched junction bases numbered 6, after V lost 5 bases and J lost 1 base. Germline CDR1 and CDR2: SNHLY and FYNNEI. This CDR3 is built from 16 residues. The entire variable domain, with the rest obtained from reference TRBV2 and TRBJ2-2, is as follows: EPEVTQTPSHQVTQMGQEVILRCVPISNHLYFYWYRQILGQKVEFLVSFYNNEISEKSEIFDDQFSVERPDGSNFTLKIRSTKLEDSAMYFCASSKLGQGNTGELFFGEGSRLTVL.

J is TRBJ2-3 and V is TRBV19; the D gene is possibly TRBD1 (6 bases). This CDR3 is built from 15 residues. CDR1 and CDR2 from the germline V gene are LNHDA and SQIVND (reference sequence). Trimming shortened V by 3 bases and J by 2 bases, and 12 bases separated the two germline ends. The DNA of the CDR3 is TGTGCCAGTAGTATGGGAGACAGGTTCACAGATACGCAGTATTTT. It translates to CASSMGDRFTDTQYF.

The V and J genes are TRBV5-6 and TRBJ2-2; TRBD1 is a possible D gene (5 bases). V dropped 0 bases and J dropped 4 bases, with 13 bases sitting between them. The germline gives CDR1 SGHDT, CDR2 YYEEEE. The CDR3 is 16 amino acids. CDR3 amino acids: CASSLAQGGVTGELFF. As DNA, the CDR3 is TGTGCCAGCAGCTTGGCGCAGGGTGGGGTCACCGGGGAGCTGTTTTTT.

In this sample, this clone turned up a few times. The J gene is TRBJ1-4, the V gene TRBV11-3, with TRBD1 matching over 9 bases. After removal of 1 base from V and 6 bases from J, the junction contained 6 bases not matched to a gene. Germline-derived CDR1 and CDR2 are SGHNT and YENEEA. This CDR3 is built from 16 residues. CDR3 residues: CASSLVPGQGDEKLFF. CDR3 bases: TGTGCCAGCAGCTTAGTACCGGGACAGGGCGATGAAAAACTGTTTTTT.

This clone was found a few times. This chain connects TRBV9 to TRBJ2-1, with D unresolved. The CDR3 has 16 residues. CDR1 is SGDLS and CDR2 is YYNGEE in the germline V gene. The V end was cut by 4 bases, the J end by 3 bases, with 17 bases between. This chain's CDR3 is CASSPDLAVYYNEQFF. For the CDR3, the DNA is TGTGCCAGCAGCCCTGACCTTGCGGTTTACTACAATGAGCAGTTCTTC.

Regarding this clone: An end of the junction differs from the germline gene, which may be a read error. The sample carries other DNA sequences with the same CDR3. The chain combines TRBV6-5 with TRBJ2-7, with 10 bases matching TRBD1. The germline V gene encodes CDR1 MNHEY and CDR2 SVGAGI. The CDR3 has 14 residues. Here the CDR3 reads CASSPDRGSYEQYF. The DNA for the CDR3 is TGTGCCAGCAGCCCGGACAGGGGGTCGTACGAGCAATACTTC.

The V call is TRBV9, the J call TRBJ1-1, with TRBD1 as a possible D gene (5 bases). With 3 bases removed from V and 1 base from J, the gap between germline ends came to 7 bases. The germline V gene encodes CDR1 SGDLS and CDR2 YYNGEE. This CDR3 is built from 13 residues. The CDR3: CASSEQANTEAFF. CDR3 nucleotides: TGTGCCAGCAGCGAACAGGCGAACACTGAAGCTTTCTTT.

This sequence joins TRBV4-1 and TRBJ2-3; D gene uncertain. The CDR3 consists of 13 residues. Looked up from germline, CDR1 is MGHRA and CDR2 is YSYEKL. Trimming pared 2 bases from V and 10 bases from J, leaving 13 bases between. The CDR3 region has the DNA TGCGCCAGCAGCCAATATGAGGTGGGTTCGCAGTATTTT. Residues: CASSQYEVGSQYF.

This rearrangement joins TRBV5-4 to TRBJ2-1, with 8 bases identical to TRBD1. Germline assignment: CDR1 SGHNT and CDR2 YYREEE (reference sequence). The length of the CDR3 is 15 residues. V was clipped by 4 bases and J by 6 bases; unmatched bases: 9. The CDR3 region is CASSLAGTGTNEQFF. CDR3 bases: TGTGCCAGCAGCCTTGCCGGGACAGGCACCAATGAGCAGTTCTTC.

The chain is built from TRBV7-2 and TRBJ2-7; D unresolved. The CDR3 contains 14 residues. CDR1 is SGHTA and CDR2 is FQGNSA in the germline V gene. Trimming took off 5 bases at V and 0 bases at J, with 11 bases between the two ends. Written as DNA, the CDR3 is TGTGCCAGCAGCCCCGCTACCAACTCCTACGAGCAGTACTTC. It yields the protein CASSPATNSYEQYF.

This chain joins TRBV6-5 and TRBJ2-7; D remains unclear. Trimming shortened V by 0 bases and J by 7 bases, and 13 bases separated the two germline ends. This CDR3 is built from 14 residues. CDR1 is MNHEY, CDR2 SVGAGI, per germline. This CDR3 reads CASSYSSPPREQYF. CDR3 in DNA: TGTGCCAGCAGTTACTCGTCCCCTCCGCGAGAGCAGTACTTC.

CDR3 sequence reads: CASSQQAETQYF. CDR3 bases: TGTGCCAGCAGCCAGCAAGCAGAGACCCAGTACTTC. V is TRBV14 and J is TRBJ2-5; D call uncertain. Trimming cost V 3 bases and J 4 bases, with 6 bases left between them. CDR1 and CDR2 from the germline V gene are SGHDN and FVKESK. The CDR3 is made up of 12 amino acids. Based on the CDR3 plus reference TRBV14 and TRBJ2-5, the full variable domain is EAGVTQFPSHSVIEKGQTVTLRCDPISGHDNLYWYRRVMGKEIKFLLHFVKESKQDESGMPNNRFLAERTGGTYSTLKVQPAELEDSGVYFCASSQQAETQYFGPGTRLLVL.

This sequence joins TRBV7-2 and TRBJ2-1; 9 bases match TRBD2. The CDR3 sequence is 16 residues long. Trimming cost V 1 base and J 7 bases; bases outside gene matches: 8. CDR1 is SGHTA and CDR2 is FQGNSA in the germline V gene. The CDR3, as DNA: TGTGCCAGCAGCTTAGTGGCTAGCGGGGTGGGGAATGAGCAGTTCTTC. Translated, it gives CASSLVASGVGNEQFF.